This T cell receptor (beta chain) was recovered during a study of vaccination and CD4 T cells after COVID-19. Looking at the study overall: Stimulation of the cells used overlapping spike peptide pools from SARS-CoV-2 and from the common cold coronaviruses HCoV-NL63, HCoV-OC43 and HCoV-229E. Study outcomes and limitations: Convalescent patients showed a median approximately 84% of reactive clones that were seen only post-vaccination.

The sample's time point: late sampling 161 to 241 days after vaccination in a few convalescent patients. Treatment meaning: roughly 10-day PBMC culture with coronavirus spike peptide pools or control peptides (ViraFEST assay). At both days 3 and 7, half the medium was replaced with fresh IL-2 medium. Following culture for about ten days, CD4+ T cells were isolated by negative selection. The Oncomine TCR Beta short-read assay sequenced DNA from cultured CD4+ T cells. From the PCR reads, TCRdb called clonotypes with MiXCR, one entry per CDR3 protein. Of about 22,000 distinct CDR3 sequences in the sample, more than 30% were seen once. In this sample, this clonotype turned up a few times. Its antigen is currently unknown. The length of the CDR3 is 15 residues. CDR1 is DFQATT and CDR2 is SNEGSKA in the germline V gene (reference sequence). Between the trimmed V and J ends, which lost 0 bases and 4 bases, there was a span of 15 bases.

The material was CD4+ T cells from blood, cultured in vitro, obtained about 7 months after SARS-CoV-2 vaccination. The sequence derives from a human donor who had recovered from COVID-19. V and J are TRBV20-1 and TRBJ1-1; D might be TRBD1 (6 bases). DNA for the CDR3: TGCAGTGCTAGAGAAATCGGGGGCGGGAGCACTGAAGCTTTCTTT. This translates into CSAREIGGGSTEAFF.